These T cell receptor beta chains were read from a single sample in a study of blood T cell repertoires in COVID-19. Profiling relied on immunoSEQ multiplex PCR, and the TCRdb table lists in-frame clones only, not all of them. The sample holds about 370,000 clones, roughly 90% seen once. Sequencing was carried out using peripheral blood. The receptors originated from a man between 18 and 35 years old with active or convalescent COVID-19. The conserved cysteine and the conserved F or W are not part of the CDR3 here. Not every row has a clone size; where given, it reads once, few, many or a size class.

TRBJ2-2 | - | TRBV11-2 | 13 | ASSSDRVNTGELF
TRBJ1-2 | - | TRBV19 | 12 | ASSIAQGSYGYT
TRBJ2-7 | - | TRBV27 | 11 | ASGGVNRYEQY
TRBJ2-7 | - | TRBV27 | 13 | ASSPTAPGGYEQY
TRBJ2-1 | - | TRBV2 | 11 | ASSEGALSEQF
TRBJ2-7 | - | TRBV19 | 14 | ASSVSRQGASYEQY
TRBJ1-6 | - | TRBV5-6 | 11 | ASSWTSSSPLH
TRBJ1-1 | once | TRBV7-3 | 12 | ASSFGAGGTEAF
TRBJ2-5 | - | TRBV18 | 11 | ASSPGRQETQY
TRBJ2-3 | - | TRBV11-2 | 14 | ASSLISQALTDTQY
TRBJ1-5 | once | TRBV19 | 14 | ASRGGTGNTNQPQH
TRBJ1-2 | - | TRBV9 | 13 | ASSAGQEGSYGYT